The T cell receptor beta chain under discussion was sequenced for a study of neurological immune-mediated disorders (dated by TCRdb to about 2019). Broadly, across the study: Of the roughly 34 multiple sclerosis patients, about 31 had relapsing-remitting MS and 3 had secondary progressive MS. Peripheral blood TCR-beta repertoires from HTLV-I-associated myelopathy (HAM/TSP) patients, multiple sclerosis patients and healthy controls were compared by UMI-based sequencing. Alongside PBMC samples, the set of about 97 TCR-beta libraries contained longitudinal samples, technical triplicates, and paired CD4+ and CD8+ T-cell subsets that had been sorted. Of the roughly 68 subjects in the cohort, around 14 were HAM/TSP patients, roughly 34 were multiple sclerosis patients, and around 20 were healthy controls.

Taken from cysteine to phenylalanine, the CDR3 has 16 residues. Only CDR3 DNA remains: 48 bases, in frame from the first base. The V and J ends are trimmed by 3 bases and 4 bases, leaving 18 bases between them. CDR1 and CDR2 (ENHRY, SYGVKD) derive from the germline V gene. Many counts were recorded for this clonotype. Its antigen is still unknown. Per-base quality was not reported, and no clone a single base away is much larger than it. Study-wide conclusions, independent of this receptor: Expanded clones from different subjects shared no identical CDR3 amino acid sequences, which suggests that TCR-beta repertoires were private in all groups. In phylogenetic analysis, the repertoires of 18 of 34 MS patients grouped into a cluster of related CDR3 sequences, which suggests a possible signature at the repertoire level. No clinical or MRI features were associated with the MS cluster, and the authors said that larger cohorts are needed. The highest TCR clonal expansion was observed in HAM/TSP patients, whereas the lowest was observed in MS patients, even when compared with healthy controls.

cDNA synthesis used template-switch 5'RACE with a primer carrying a 10-nucleotide random unique molecular identifier tagging each TCR transcript. Over 160 million TCR-beta sequences, covering 15-18 subjects, were produced in each sequencing run. The RNeasy kit was used to extract total RNA. The KAPA Real-time Library Amplification kit was used to amplify TCR-beta VDJ regions with primers for the TCR constant region and the 5'RACE anchor. Sample indexes and Illumina adaptors were added in a first PCR, after which library yield was increased in a second PCR. The roughly 650 bp TCR product was size-selected on a 2% E-gel SizeSelection system after Ampure bead purification. Library quality was checked on a Bioanalyzer, concentration was measured with Qubit, and libraries were quantified with the Kapa Library Quantification kit before pooling. Libraries were sequenced paired-end 2 x 150 bp on an Illumina HiSeq 2500. To increase sequence diversity, roughly 25-31% phiX was spiked into each library pool. On the study's bioinformatics: The UMI-based MiGEC pipeline processed quality-filtered reads and removed over 80% of raw TCR sequences during error correction. VDJ genes were aligned to IMGT germline references, and each clonotype was defined by a unique CDR3 amino acid sequence together with V-J genes. Clonal expansion, Shannon diversity and CDR3 relatedness (CalcPairwiseDistances, ClusterSamples) were evaluated with VDJtools, and phylogenetic trees were built with CLCbio workbench. Clones with at least 8 unique UMIs were defined as expanded, with this threshold being based on coefficient-of-variation modelling across technical triplicates. The public sequencing data were trimmed at Q25 with fastp and processed into clonotypes with MiXCR by TCRdb, which kept only in-frame beta chains. A single entry per CDR3 protein holds the most common genes and DNA from its merged rows. The V and J calls reflect TCRdb's pipeline rather than the authors' work. Present in this sample are roughly 48,000 distinct CDR3 sequences, approximately 5.8% of which were seen just once. The ten largest clones add up to approximately 1.5% of the sample.

For sorted-subset TCR libraries, over 900,000 sorted CD4+ or CD8+ T cells were used. The multiple sclerosis patients were enrolled in a US clinical protocol that evaluated disease progression with magnetic resonance imaging. Peripheral blood was subjected to Ficoll-Hypaque density gradient centrifugation to isolate PBMCs, which were then cryopreserved in liquid nitrogen. The study also sequenced paired sorted CD4+ and CD8+ subsets from healthy controls, HAM/TSP patients and MS patients. This clonotype originated in a woman in her late teens or twenties with multiple sclerosis. The sample taken for sequencing was CD4+ T cells from blood. This sequence uses TRBV10-3 and TRBJ1-2; TRBD1 could be the D gene, as 5 bases match. CDR3 sequence: CAISERDGGLIYGYTF. The DNA reads as follows: TGTGCCATCAGTGAAAGGGACGGAGGGCTCATCTATGGCTACACCTTC.